This T cell receptor beta chain was observed in a study of T cell responses to AZD1222 COVID-19 vaccine (dated by TCRdb to about 2021). In terms of the full investigation: Because spike-specific TCR depth and breadth did not differ between the two schedules, AZD1222 recipients who got a second dose at roughly 4 weeks were pooled with those who got a second dose at roughly 12 weeks. TCR sequencing was performed for 230 to 250 trial participants, of whom about 200 were given two doses of AZD1222 and about 25 were given two doses of MenACWY control vaccine. Enrollment into the trials was organized by age into subgroups of 18-55, 56-69 and 70-plus years, and those subgroups contained approximately 160, 26 and 62 TCR-sequenced participants, respectively.

Summary of the overall study and its limitations: Spike-specific TCR breadth and depth rose significantly after two AZD1222 doses compared with day 0 and with MenACWY recipients. No day 14 peak-response samples were available, so repertoires were characterized only after the peak T cell response. The 56-69-year group was small, and its depth increase did not reach significance, likely because of low power. The whole spike protein was spanned by vaccine-associated CD4 TCRs, and dominant responses were seen in regions 160-218 and 743-854. Epitopes outside the regions mutated in the B.1.351 and B.1.1.7 variants were reportedly recognized by nearly half of the unique spike-specific TCRs. Conclusions about previously exposed vaccinees were limited because only six AZD1222 recipients were SARS-CoV-2 seropositive at baseline. Participants were mostly white British and included more females than males, and it was suggested by the authors that clonal diversity may have been underestimated.

As concerns this clone: It lacks a known antigen. Nothing much larger sits one base from this clone, and base qualities are not available.

The time point tag for this specimen amounts to: baseline before first vaccination. Vaccinee samples came from UK trials COV001 and COV002, including a single-blind randomized controlled phase 2/3 trial of AZD1222 (ChAdOx1 nCoV-19) in healthy adults. Trial participant PBMC samples were collected at day 0 and day 28 after the second dose for TCRbeta chain sequencing. The CDR3 regions of human TCRbeta chains were analyzed by immunosequencing. The source study handled its data this way. TCRs in the repertoires were matched against a reference library of SARS-CoV-2-specific TCRs that had been generated with the MIRA antigen-specificity platform. Breadth was defined as the fraction of unique TCRs that were SARS-CoV-2-associated. Depth was defined as the fraction of total T cells that were SARS-CoV-2-associated. Using the MIRA data, each spike-specific TCR was assigned both to the spike region to which the TCR was reactive and to a CD4 or CD8 class. Log10-transformed breadth and depth values were compared by one-way ANOVA with Sidak's multiple comparisons tests. Entries here come from immuneACCESS through TCRdb and include only in-frame sequences with V and J called. Some clones fail to appear in such tables; in the studies checked, an unresolved V gene covers under half of the shortfall, and the cause of the remainder is unknown. The V and J calls and clone size come from that table; D and trimming were worked out from the DNA. In this sample the table shows fewer than 200,000 clones, around 90% of which occur a single time. The ten largest clones add up to 1.5% to 2% of the sample.

The receptor comes from an adult in good health. Sequenced material: peripheral blood, taken on day 0 of AZD1222 vaccination.

This receptor carries the CDR3 CASSSPRTSGSFNEQYF. The sequenced DNA is TGTGCCAGCAGCTCCCCTCGCACTAGCGGGAGTTTTAACGAGCAGTACTTC. This receptor chain uses TRBV11-2 and TRBJ2-7, and 11 junction bases match TRBD2. CDR1 and CDR2 are drawn from the germline V gene: SGHAT, FQNNGV. Trimming removed 4 bases from V and 5 bases from J; the gene matches leave 13 bases unexplained. The CDR3 measures 17 amino acids from cysteine to phenylalanine. The DNA shown is the 51-base CDR3, in frame from base 1. With all but the CDR3 taken from the reference TRBV11-2 and TRBJ2-7 genes, the full variable domain is: EAGVAQSPRYKIIEKRQSVAFWCNPISGHATLYWYQQILGQGPKLLIQFQNNGVVDDSQLPKDRFSAERLKGVDSTLKIQPAKLEDSAVYLCASSSPRTSGSFNEQYFGPGTRLTVT.